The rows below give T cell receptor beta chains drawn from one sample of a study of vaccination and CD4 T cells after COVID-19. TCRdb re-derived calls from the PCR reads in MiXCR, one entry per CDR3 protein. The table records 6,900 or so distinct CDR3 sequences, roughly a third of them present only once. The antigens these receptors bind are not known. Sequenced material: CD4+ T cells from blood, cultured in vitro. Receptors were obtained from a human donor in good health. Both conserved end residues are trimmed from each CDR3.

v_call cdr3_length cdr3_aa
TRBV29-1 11 SPRLRGPYEQY
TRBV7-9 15 ASSLDAGQGFNQPQH
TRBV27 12 ASSLGNRGYGYT
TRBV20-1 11 SRLAGLYNEQF
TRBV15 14 ATSRDLADRNTEAF
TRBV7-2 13 ASSFRREVPETQY
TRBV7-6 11 ASSQVGLYGYT
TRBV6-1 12 ASSEGGGGYEQY
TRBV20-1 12 SAREGGSTNEQY
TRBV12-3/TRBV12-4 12 ASRVQGSSSGQY
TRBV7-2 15 ASSTHTVGGAGYGYT